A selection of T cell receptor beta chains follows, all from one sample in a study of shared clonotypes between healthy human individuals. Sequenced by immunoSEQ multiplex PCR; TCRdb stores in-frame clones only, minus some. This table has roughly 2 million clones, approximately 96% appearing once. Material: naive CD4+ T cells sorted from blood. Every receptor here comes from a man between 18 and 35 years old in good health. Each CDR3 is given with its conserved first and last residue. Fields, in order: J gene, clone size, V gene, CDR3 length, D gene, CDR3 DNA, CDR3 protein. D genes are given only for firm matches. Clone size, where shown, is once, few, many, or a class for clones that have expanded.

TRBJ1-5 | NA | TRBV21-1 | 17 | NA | TGTGCCAGCAGCAAAGATTTGGGAATCGAGGGCAATCAGCCCCAGCATTTT | CASSKDLGIEGNQPQHF
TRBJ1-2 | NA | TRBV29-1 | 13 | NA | TGCAGCGTTGACCCCGAGGTAAACTATGGCTACACCTTC | CSVDPEVNYGYTF
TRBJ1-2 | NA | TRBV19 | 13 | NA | TGTGCCAGTAGTATAGACAGAAACTATGGCTACACCTTC | CASSIDRNYGYTF
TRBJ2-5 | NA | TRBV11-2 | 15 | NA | TGTGCCAGCAGCTTAGTGCCCAGTGGGCAAGAGACCCAGTACTTC | CASSLVPSGQETQYF
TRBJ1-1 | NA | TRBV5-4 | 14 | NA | TGTGCCAGCAGCTTGGATCGGACCACCCGGCGGGCTTTCTTT | CASSLDRTTRRAFF
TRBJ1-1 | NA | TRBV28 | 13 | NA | TGTGCCAGCAGCGGGACATCTATTAGTGAAGCTTTCTTT | CASSGTSISEAFF
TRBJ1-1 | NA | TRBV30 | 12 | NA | TGTGCCTGGAGTCCGTCTGGGACTGAAGCTTTCTTT | CAWSPSGTEAFF
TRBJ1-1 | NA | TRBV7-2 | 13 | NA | TGTGCCAGCAGCTTAGTGGGGGACACTGAAGCTTTCTTT | CASSLVGDTEAFF
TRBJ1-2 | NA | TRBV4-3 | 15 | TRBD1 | TGCGCCAGCAGCCCCGCCGGGACAGGGAACTATGGCTACACCTTC | CASSPAGTGNYGYTF
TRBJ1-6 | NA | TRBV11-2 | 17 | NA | TGTGCCAGCAGCGTATCAGGGATGGGCTCCTATAATTCACCCCTCCACTTT | CASSVSGMGSYNSPLHF
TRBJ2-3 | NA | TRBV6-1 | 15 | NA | TGTGCCAGCAGTGGACTCTCAGAGGACTACTATACGCAGTATTTT | CASSGLSEDYYTQYF
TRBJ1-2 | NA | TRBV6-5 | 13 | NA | TGTGCCAGCAGTAAAAAAGGGAACTATGGCTACACCTTC | CASSKKGNYGYTF
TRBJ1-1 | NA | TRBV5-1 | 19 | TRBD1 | TGCGCCAGCAGGATTATCGCCGGCGGGACAGGGGGCGGGAACACTGAAGCTTTCTTT | CASRIIAGGTGGGNTEAFF
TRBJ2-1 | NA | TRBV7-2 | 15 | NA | TGTGCCAGCAGCTTAGCCGCACCCTCTTACAATGAGCAGTTCTTC | CASSLAAPSYNEQFF
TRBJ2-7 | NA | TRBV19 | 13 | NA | TGTGCCAGTAGTGTAAACAGGGATGGCGAGCAGTACTTC | CASSVNRDGEQYF
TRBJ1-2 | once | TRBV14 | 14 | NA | TGTGCCAGCAGCCCCATGGGGCACCTCTATGGCTACACCTTC | CASSPMGHLYGYTF
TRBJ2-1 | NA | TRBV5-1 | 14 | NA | TGCGCCAGCAGCTTGGGACTAGTCACCAATGAGCAGTTCTTC | CASSLGLVTNEQFF
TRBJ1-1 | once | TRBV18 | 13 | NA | TGTGCCAGCTCCCGGGGCAGGGAGACTGAAGCTTTCTTT | CASSRGRETEAFF
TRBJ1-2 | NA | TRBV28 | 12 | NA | TGTGCCAGCAGCGGGGAATGGGCTGGCTACACCTTC | CASSGEWAGYTF
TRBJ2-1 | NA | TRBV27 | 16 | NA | TGTGCCAGCAGTCCATGGGACCGCAGCTCCTACAATGAGCAGTTCTTC | CASSPWDRSSYNEQFF
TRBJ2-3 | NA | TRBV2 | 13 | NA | TGTGCCAGCAGCGGGGAACTCACAGATACGCAGTATTTT | CASSGELTDTQYF
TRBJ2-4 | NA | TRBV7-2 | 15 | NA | TGTGCCAGCAGCTTAGAAGGCAGAGCCAAAAACATTCAGTACTTC | CASSLEGRAKNIQYF